Each of the 18 T cell receptor beta chains below was sequenced from the same sample in a study of yellow fever vaccine responses in identical twins. TCRdb re-called the RT-PCR reads with MiXCR, one entry per CDR3 protein. The sample holds some 23,000 distinct CDR3 sequences, 77% seen once. The source was T cells from blood (PBMCs), unsorted or a sorted subset (not recorded which), collected before or after yellow fever vaccination (not recorded which). The source is a woman aged 18-29 years who received the yellow fever vaccine.

This chain joins TRBV3-1 and TRBJ1-1, with D possibly matching TRBD1 (5 bases). V was trimmed by 3 bases and J by 2 bases, leaving 10 bases between them. The CDR3 extends over 14 amino acids. Germline CDR1 and CDR2: LGHDT and YNNKEL (reference sequence). The CDR3 DNA follows: TGTGCCAGCAGCCAGGGAACAGGTAACACTGAAGCTTTCTTT. It specifies CASSQGTGNTEAFF.

This chain connects TRBV11-3 to TRBJ2-7, with 9 bases matching TRBD2. Germline V gene data show CDR1 as SGHNT and CDR2 as YENEEA. V dropped 2 bases and J dropped 5; count of bases not matched to a gene: 16. The CDR3 has 18 amino acids. CDR3 DNA: TGTGCCAGCAGCTTACCCGCTAGCGGGATCCTTTATCGCCACGAGCAGTACTTC. The encoded protein is CASSLPASGILYRHEQYF. The full variable domain, completed using reference TRBV11-3 and TRBJ2-7, is EAGVVQSPRYKIIEKKQPVAFWCNPISGHNTLYWYLQNLGQGPELLIRYENEEAVDDSQLPKDRFSAERLKGVDSTLKIQPAELGDSAVYLCASSLPASGILYRHEQYFGPGTRLTVT.

The rearrangement uses TRBV20-1 and TRBJ1-6, with TRBD1 identical over 10 bases. Trimming at V came to 4 bases and at J to 14 bases, leaving 5 bases not matched to a gene. Germline lookup yields CDR1 DFQATT and CDR2 SNEGSKA (reference sequence). The CDR3 spans 12 residues. The CDR3 spells CSATRTGGTLHF. CDR3 in DNA: TGCAGTGCTACTCGGACAGGGGGTACCCTCCACTTT.

V gene TRBV18 combines with J gene TRBJ1-2; a weak D match, TRBD1 (5 bases). The germline CDR1 and CDR2 sequences are KGHSH and LQKENI. The V and J ends lost 1 base and 0 bases respectively, with 9 bases between them. CDR3 length equals 15 residues. The chain's CDR3 is CASSPQGPSNYGYTF. In nucleotides, the CDR3 is TGTGCCAGCTCACCACAGGGGCCGTCTAACTATGGCTACACCTTC.

The rearrangement joins TRBV29-1 to TRBJ2-7; no clear D gene. The CDR3 is 16 amino acids. Germline V CDR1 and CDR2: SQVTM, ANQGSEA. Trimming left V 0 bases short and J 0 bases short, with 15 bases between. The CDR3 nucleotides are TGCAGCGTTGAAGATCTGGTAGACGGAAGCTCCTACGAGCAGTACGTC. Protein: CSVEDLVDGSSYEQYV.

V is TRBV18 and J is TRBJ2-5; 10 nucleotides agree with TRBD2. CDR1 and CDR2 from the germline V gene are KGHSH and LQKENI. CDR3 length: 15 residues. V shed 5 bases, J shed 2 bases, and the junction held 5 bases outside the gene matches. CDR3 in DNA: TGTGCCAGCTCATTGCTGACTAGCGGGCAAGAGACCCAGTACTTC. Protein: CASSLLTSGQETQYF.

This clonotype was found once. This chain joins TRBV29-1 and TRBJ2-1, with 9 positions matching TRBD1. Germline CDR1 is SQVTM and CDR2 is ANQGSEA. This CDR3 has 11 amino acids. J was trimmed by 7 bases and V by 7 bases; bases with no gene match: 2. The CDR3 sequence is CSDGQGNEQFF. CDR3 bases: TGCAGCGATGGACAGGGGAATGAGCAGTTCTTC.

This chain links TRBV18 with TRBJ2-7, with a tentative D call TRBD1 (6 bases). Trimming shortened V by 0 bases and J by 6 bases, and 18 bases separated the two germline ends. CDR1 and CDR2 from the germline V gene are KGHSH and LQKENI. The CDR3 contains 16 residues. CDR3 bases: TGTGCCAGCTCACCACCGCCAGGGGCCGGCTACTTCGAGCAGTACTTC. Translation: CASSPPPGAGYFEQYF.

This sequence joins TRBV7-9 and TRBJ1-2, with D uncertain. Between the trimmed V and J ends, which lost 1 base and 4 bases, there was a span of 7 bases. Per the germline V gene, CDR1 is SEHNR and CDR2 is FQNEAQ (reference sequence). The CDR3 spans 13 residues. Written as DNA, the CDR3 is TGTGCCAGCAGCTTAGAATCCACCTATGGCTACACCTTC. It yields the protein CASSLESTYGYTF. The variable domain in full, with the rest retrieved from reference TRBV7-9 and TRBJ1-2, is DTGVSQNPRHKITKRGQNVTFRCDPISEHNRLYWYRQTLGQGPEFLTYFQNEAQLEKSRLLSDRFSAERPKGSFSTLEIQRTEQGDSAMYLCASSLESTYGYTFGSGTRLTVV.

V and J are TRBV11-2 and TRBJ1-5; no reliable D call. V lost 3 bases, J lost 5 bases, and 23 bases lay in between. Germline V gene sequence: CDR1 SGHAT, CDR2 FQNNGV. The length of the CDR3 is 18 residues. CDR3 residues: CASSFSPAVPDRYQPQHF. The CDR3 coding sequence is TGTGCCAGCAGCTTCTCGCCGGCCGTTCCGGACCGTTATCAGCCCCAGCATTTT.

The gene calls are TRBV6-1 and TRBJ1-2, with 7 nucleotides matching TRBD1. V lost 6 bases, J lost 0 bases, and 7 bases stayed unmatched. CDR1 MNHNS and CDR2 SASEGT come from the germline V gene. The CDR3 extends over 15 amino acids. The chain's CDR3 is CASRGQALANYGYTF. The CDR3 coding sequence is TGTGCCAGCAGAGGACAGGCGTTAGCTAACTATGGCTACACCTTC.

The chain links TRBV6-5 to TRBJ2-7, with 9 bases identical to TRBD2. Germline trimming cut 0 bases from V and 2 bases from J; bases unmatched to any gene: 2. This CDR3 is 15 amino acids long. Germline CDR1 is MNHEY and CDR2 is SVGAGI. The CDR3 nucleotides read TGTGCCAGCAGTTACTCCCTAGCGGGAACCTACGAGCAGTACTTC. Translating gives CASSYSLAGTYEQYF.

V gene TRBV20-1 combines with J gene TRBJ2-1; 10 bases align to TRBD2. The CDR3 is made up of 16 amino acids. The ends lost 1 base at V and 0 bases at J; junction bases unmatched: 3. Germline values: CDR1 DFQATT, CDR2 SNEGSKA (reference sequence). The DNA of the CDR3 is TGCAGTGCTAGAGGCGGACTAGCGGTCTCCTACAATGAGCAGTTCTTC. Translating it yields CSARGGLAVSYNEQFF.

J is TRBJ1-1 and V is TRBV19, with D perhaps matching TRBD1 (5 bases). V was pared by 10 bases and J by 1 base, with 13 bases between. Germline V CDR1 and CDR2: LNHDA, SQIVND (reference sequence). This CDR3 comprises 13 residues. Here the CDR3 DNA reads TGTGCCACCTCATCTGGGGGGAACACTGAAGCTTTCTTT. It encodes CATSSGGNTEAFF.

This chain links TRBV11-1 with TRBJ1-1; no clear D. Germline V gene lookup returns CDR1 SGHAT and CDR2 FQDESV (reference sequence). With 3 bases removed from V and 11 bases from J, the gap between germline ends came to 13 bases. The CDR3 sequence is 12 residues long. The DNA of the CDR3 is TGTGCCAGCAGCTTTCAAGGCGGTGGGGCTTTCTTT. Amino acids: CASSFQGGGAFF.

The chain carries TRBV11-1 and TRBJ1-5, with unresolved D. This CDR3 region has 16 residues. Trimming took off 6 bases at V and 0 bases at J, with 15 bases between the two ends. Germline-derived CDR1 and CDR2 are SGHAT and FQDESV (reference sequence). CDR3 amino acids: CASSYRRRDSNQPQHF. The CDR3 DNA reads TGTGCCAGCAGTTACCGCAGGCGGGATAGCAATCAGCCCCAGCATTTT.

V is TRBV14 and J is TRBJ1-1, with D maybe TRBD1 (5 bases). Germline-derived CDR1 and CDR2 are SGHDN and FVKESK. The CDR3 consists of 17 residues. Trimming took off 1 base at V and 6 bases at J, with 21 bases between the two ends. The chain's CDR3 is CASSQGITGPGVAEAFF. The CDR3 DNA sequence: TGTGCCAGCAGCCAAGGAATCACGGGGCCTGGGGTTGCTGAAGCTTTCTTT.

With regard to this clonotype: One junction end disagrees with the germline gene, perhaps due to a read error. This rearrangement joins TRBV11-3 to TRBJ1-3; 8 bases map to TRBD1. This CDR3 is built from 16 residues. CDR1 is SGHNT, CDR2 YENEEA, per germline. The CDR3 bases are TGTGCCAGCAGCTCCCGCAGGGGACAGGTCGCAAACTCCATATATTTT. This gives the protein CASSSRRGQVANSIYF.